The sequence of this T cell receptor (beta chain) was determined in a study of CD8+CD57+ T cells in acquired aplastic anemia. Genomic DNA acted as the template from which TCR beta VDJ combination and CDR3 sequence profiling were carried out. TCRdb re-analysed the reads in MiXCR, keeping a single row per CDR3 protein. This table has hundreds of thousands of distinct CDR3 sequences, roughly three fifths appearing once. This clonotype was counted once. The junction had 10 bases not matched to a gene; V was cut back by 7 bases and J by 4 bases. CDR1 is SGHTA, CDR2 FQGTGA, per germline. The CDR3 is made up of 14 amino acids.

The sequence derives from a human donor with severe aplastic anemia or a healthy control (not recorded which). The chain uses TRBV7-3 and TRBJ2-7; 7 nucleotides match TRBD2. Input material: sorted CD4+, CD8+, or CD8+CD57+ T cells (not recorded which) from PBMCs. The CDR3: CASITVKRGYEQYF. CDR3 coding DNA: TGTGCCAGCATCACGGTCAAGCGGGGTTACGAGCAGTACTTC.